Listed below are T cell receptor beta chains from one sample, sequenced in a study of blood T cell repertoires in COVID-19. Measured with immunoSEQ multiplex PCR; TCRdb has only the in-frame clones, and not every one. The data hold approximately 56,000 clones, with around 81% observed a single time. Material for sequencing was peripheral blood. The receptor source for this set is a man between 65 and 79 years old with active COVID-19. Each CDR3 is given with its conserved first and last residue. The order of the fields is D gene, clone size, V gene, J gene, CDR3 DNA, CDR3 protein. D genes are given only for firm matches. Clone size is stated in some rows and not others, as once, few, many or a class when expanded.

d_call: -
clone_size: -
v_call: TRBV7-9
j_call: TRBJ2-7
cdr3_nt: TGTGCCAGCAGCTCTATCGGGGGATACGAGCAGTACTTC
cdr3_aa: CASSSIGGYEQYF

d_call: -
clone_size: -
v_call: TRBV19
j_call: TRBJ2-5
cdr3_nt: TGTGCCAGTTCGAGGACGGGGTACCAAGAGACCCAGTACTTC
cdr3_aa: CASSRTGYQETQYF

d_call: TRBD1
clone_size: -
v_call: TRBV12-5
j_call: TRBJ1-5
cdr3_nt: TGTGCTAGTGGTCCACCGGGACAGGGTAGCAATCAGCCCCAGCATTTT
cdr3_aa: CASGPPGQGSNQPQHF

d_call: TRBD1
clone_size: few
v_call: TRBV4-1
j_call: TRBJ1-4
cdr3_nt: TGCGCCAGCAGCCAAAGACAGGGGAAGGACCCATCCGGAAGGGAAAAACTGTTTTTT
cdr3_aa: CASSQRQGKDPSGREKLFF

d_call: TRBD1
clone_size: -
v_call: TRBV7-2
j_call: TRBJ1-6
cdr3_nt: TGTGCCAGCAGCTTAGACGGGACAGGGAATGTGGCCCTCCACTTT
cdr3_aa: CASSLDGTGNVALHF

d_call: -
clone_size: -
v_call: TRBV18
j_call: TRBJ2-3
cdr3_nt: TGTGCCAGCTCGCCTAGCGTGAGGACAGATACGCAGTATTTT
cdr3_aa: CASSPSVRTDTQYF

d_call: -
clone_size: -
v_call: TRBV14
j_call: TRBJ1-5
cdr3_nt: TGTGCCAGCAGCCCCACGGACAGCACTATCCGCAATCAGCCCCAGCATTTT
cdr3_aa: CASSPTDSTIRNQPQHF

d_call: -
clone_size: -
v_call: TRBV10-3
j_call: TRBJ2-4
cdr3_nt: TGTGCCACCGGAGCGATTGACGAGGCCAAAAACATTCAGTACTTC
cdr3_aa: CATGAIDEAKNIQYF

d_call: -
clone_size: -
v_call: TRBV3-1/TRBV3-2
j_call: TRBJ1-1
cdr3_nt: TGTGCCAGCAGTTTCGGTTCTGTAGCTTTCTTT
cdr3_aa: CASSFGSVAFF

d_call: -
clone_size: once
v_call: TRBV7-5
j_call: TRBJ1-2
cdr3_nt: TGTGTCAGAAGCTCGTCGGACAGGGCAATATCTGGATATGGCTACACCTTC
cdr3_aa: CVRSSSDRAISGYGYTF

d_call: -
clone_size: few
v_call: TRBV4-2
j_call: TRBJ2-7
cdr3_nt: TGTGCCAGCAGCCAAGACAACACCAATTACGAGCAGTACTTC
cdr3_aa: CASSQDNTNYEQYF

d_call: -
clone_size: -
v_call: TRBV11-2
j_call: TRBJ2-2
cdr3_nt: TGTGCCAGCAGTTTACAGGGTCACACCGGGGAGCTGTTTTTT
cdr3_aa: CASSLQGHTGELFF

d_call: -
clone_size: -
v_call: TRBV5-1
j_call: TRBJ2-5
cdr3_nt: TGCGCCAGCAGCTTCCAGACACTCAGGGAGACCCAGTACTTC
cdr3_aa: CASSFQTLRETQYF

d_call: TRBD2
clone_size: -
v_call: TRBV3-1/TRBV3-2
j_call: TRBJ2-1
cdr3_nt: TGTGCCAGCAGCCAAGGTTCTAGCGGGGTGGGTAATGAGCAGTTCTTC
cdr3_aa: CASSQGSSGVGNEQFF

d_call: -
clone_size: once
v_call: TRBV10-2
j_call: TRBJ1-3
cdr3_nt: TGCGCCAGCAGTGAGTCGACAGTCTCTGGAAACACCATATATTTT
cdr3_aa: CASSESTVSGNTIYF

d_call: TRBD1
clone_size: -
v_call: TRBV4-3
j_call: TRBJ1-2
cdr3_nt: TGCGCCAGCAGCCAAGCCAGGGGACAGGGGTACCACACCTTC
cdr3_aa: CASSQARGQGYHTF

d_call: TRBD1
clone_size: -
v_call: TRBV7-2
j_call: TRBJ1-6
cdr3_nt: TGTGCCAGCAGCTCCCTGGACAGGGCCCCTAATTCACCCCTCCACTTT
cdr3_aa: CASSSLDRAPNSPLHF

d_call: -
clone_size: -
v_call: TRBV7-9
j_call: TRBJ2-1
cdr3_nt: TGTGCCAGCAGCTTACTGAGTAGCGGAGAAGAGCAGTTCTTC
cdr3_aa: CASSLLSSGEEQFF

d_call: -
clone_size: -
v_call: TRBV6-1
j_call: TRBJ2-7
cdr3_nt: TGTGCCAGCAGTGAGGGGTTAGGGGGCGAGCAGTACTTC
cdr3_aa: CASSEGLGGEQYF

d_call: TRBD1
clone_size: -
v_call: TRBV5-4
j_call: TRBJ2-5
cdr3_nt: TGTGCCAGCAGCCGCTACAGGGGATCGCAGGGAGAGACCCAGTACTTC
cdr3_aa: CASSRYRGSQGETQYF

d_call: TRBD2
clone_size: -
v_call: TRBV15
j_call: TRBJ2-1
cdr3_nt: TGTGCCACCAGCAGGCCGGGACTAATAATCTACAATGAGCAGTTCTTC
cdr3_aa: CATSRPGLIIYNEQFF

d_call: TRBD1
clone_size: -
v_call: TRBV7-3
j_call: TRBJ2-3
cdr3_nt: TGTGCCAGCAGAGCAACAGGGGCCAGCACAGATACGCAGTATTTT
cdr3_aa: CASRATGASTDTQYF

d_call: TRBD1
clone_size: once
v_call: TRBV27
j_call: TRBJ1-6
cdr3_nt: TGTGCCAGCAGCCGCCCGGACAGGGCTTCACCCCTCCACTTT
cdr3_aa: CASSRPDRASPLHF

d_call: -
clone_size: -
v_call: TRBV12-3/TRBV12-4
j_call: TRBJ2-1
cdr3_nt: TGTGCCAGCAGTTTATCCAGGTACAATGAGCAGTTCTTC
cdr3_aa: CASSLSRYNEQFF

d_call: TRBD2
clone_size: once
v_call: TRBV19
j_call: TRBJ2-5
cdr3_nt: TGTGCCAGTAGTATAGGAGGGACTAGCGAAGAGACCCAGTACTTC
cdr3_aa: CASSIGGTSEETQYF

d_call: TRBD1
clone_size: -
v_call: TRBV5-6
j_call: TRBJ2-3
cdr3_nt: TGTGCCAGCAGCCCCCTGACAGGGGGGAGTGCAGATACGCAGTATTTT
cdr3_aa: CASSPLTGGSADTQYF

d_call: TRBD1
clone_size: -
v_call: TRBV7-9
j_call: TRBJ1-4
cdr3_nt: TGTGCCAGCAGTTTCGATTTAACAGGGGAAATTCGGAAAAAACTGTTTTTT
cdr3_aa: CASSFDLTGEIRKKLFF

d_call: TRBD1
clone_size: -
v_call: TRBV25-1
j_call: TRBJ1-4
cdr3_nt: TGTGCCAGCAGTGTACAGGGGACCTTTAATGAAAAACTGTTTTTT
cdr3_aa: CASSVQGTFNEKLFF

d_call: -
clone_size: -
v_call: TRBV6-1
j_call: TRBJ2-7
cdr3_nt: TGTGCCAGCAGTGAAGGGGGGCCAACCTACGAGCAGTACTTC
cdr3_aa: CASSEGGPTYEQYF

d_call: -
clone_size: -
v_call: TRBV5-1
j_call: TRBJ2-2
cdr3_nt: TGCGCCGGCTCGGAGAGCCCTAACACCGGGGAGCTGTTTTTT
cdr3_aa: CAGSESPNTGELFF

d_call: -
clone_size: -
v_call: TRBV27
j_call: TRBJ1-5
cdr3_nt: TGTGCCAGCAGTCCACTATGGGGGGATCTAGGTCAGCCCCAGCATTTT
cdr3_aa: CASSPLWGDLGQPQHF

d_call: -
clone_size: -
v_call: TRBV3-1/TRBV3-2
j_call: TRBJ1-1
cdr3_nt: TGTGCCAGCATATCCCGGGGTGATGGCCGGGGCACTGAAGCTTTCTTT
cdr3_aa: CASISRGDGRGTEAFF

d_call: TRBD1
clone_size: -
v_call: TRBV9
j_call: TRBJ2-3
cdr3_nt: TGTGCCAGCAGCGTAAGGCAGGGGGGCACAGATACGCAGTATTTT
cdr3_aa: CASSVRQGGTDTQYF

d_call: -
clone_size: -
v_call: TRBV7-9
j_call: TRBJ2-1
cdr3_nt: TGTGCCAGCAGCCAGGACAGCTCCTACAATGAGCAGTTCTTC
cdr3_aa: CASSQDSSYNEQFF

d_call: -
clone_size: -
v_call: TRBV30
j_call: TRBJ1-4
cdr3_nt: TGTGCCTGGAGTGTCTCTCCGGGGGCTAATGAAAAACTGTTTTTT
cdr3_aa: CAWSVSPGANEKLFF

d_call: -
clone_size: -
v_call: TRBV18
j_call: TRBJ1-6
cdr3_nt: TGTGCCAGCTCCCCGCAAGAGGCCGGAAGGAGTTCACCCCTCCACTTT
cdr3_aa: CASSPQEAGRSSPLHF

d_call: -
clone_size: -
v_call: TRBV5-4
j_call: TRBJ1-2
cdr3_nt: TGTGCCAGCAGCTTGAACAGTAACTATGGCTACACCTTC
cdr3_aa: CASSLNSNYGYTF

d_call: -
clone_size: many
v_call: TRBV3-1/TRBV3-2
j_call: TRBJ2-2
cdr3_nt: TGTGCCAGCAGCCAAGTGGGCAGCCTCACCGGGGAGCTGTTTTTT
cdr3_aa: CASSQVGSLTGELFF

d_call: -
clone_size: -
v_call: TRBV18
j_call: TRBJ2-5
cdr3_nt: TGTGCCAGCTCACTGGCCTGGCCCCAAGAGACCCAGTACTTC
cdr3_aa: CASSLAWPQETQYF

d_call: -
clone_size: -
v_call: TRBV20-1
j_call: TRBJ2-3
cdr3_nt: TGCAGTGCTACCGCCCAGAATACGCAGTATTTT
cdr3_aa: CSATAQNTQYF

d_call: -
clone_size: -
v_call: TRBV18
j_call: TRBJ1-2
cdr3_nt: TGTGCCAGCTCGCCCGAGGAGACAGTTGCCTACACCTTC
cdr3_aa: CASSPEETVAYTF